Listed here is a single T cell receptor beta chain. The CDR3 covers 14 residues. The trim removed 5 bases at V and 7 bases at J, leaving 4 bases unmatched. From germline, CDR1 is LGHNT and CDR2 FRNRAP. Clones were sequenced by immunoSEQ multiplex PCR, and TCRdb holds only the in-frame ones, with some missing. Of more than 95,000 clones listed, around nine tenths are singletons. These data come from a study of blood T cell repertoires in COVID-19. Sequencing used peripheral blood. The receptor was derived from a man aged 45 to 65 with acute or convalescent COVID-19. The chain links TRBV12-5 to TRBJ1-5, with 11 bases that match TRBD1. CDR3: CASGQGQGEQPQHF. CDR3 in DNA: TGTGCTAGTGGTCAGGGACAGGGGGAGCAGCCCCAGCATTTT.